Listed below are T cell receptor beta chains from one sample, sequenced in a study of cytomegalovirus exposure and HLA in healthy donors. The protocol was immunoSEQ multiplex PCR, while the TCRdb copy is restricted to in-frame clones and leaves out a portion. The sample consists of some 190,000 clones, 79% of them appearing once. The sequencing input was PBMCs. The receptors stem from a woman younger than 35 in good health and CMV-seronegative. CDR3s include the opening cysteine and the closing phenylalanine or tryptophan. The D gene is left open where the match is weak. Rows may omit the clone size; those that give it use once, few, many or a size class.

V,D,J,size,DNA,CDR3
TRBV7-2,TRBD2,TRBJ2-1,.,TGTGCCAGCAGCCCCTATCGGACTAGAACGGAAACAAGGGAGCAGTTCTTC,CASSPYRTRTETREQFF
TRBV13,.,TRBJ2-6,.,TGTGCCAGCAGCACAGCCTCCGCGACAGCCTTGCCCTCTGGGGCCAACGTCCTGACTTTC,CASSTASATALPSGANVLTF
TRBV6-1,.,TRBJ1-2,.,TGTGCCAGCATGCAGGGAACCTATATCGGCTACACCTTC,CASMQGTYIGYTF
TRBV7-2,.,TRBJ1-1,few,TGTGCCAGCAGCTTAGCGGGGAGTATCACTGAAGCTTTCTTT,CASSLAGSITEAFF
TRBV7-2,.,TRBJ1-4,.,TGTGCCAGCAGCTTAGGTGGTATGGGCTCTAATGAAAAACTGTTTTTT,CASSLGGMGSNEKLFF
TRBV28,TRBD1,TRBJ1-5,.,TGTGCCAGCGAATCCAGGGGGATCTTTCAGCCCCAGCATTTT,CASESRGIFQPQHF
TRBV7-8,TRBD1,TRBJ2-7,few,TGTGCCAGCAGCCCTGGACAGGACTACGAGCAGTACTTC,CASSPGQDYEQYF
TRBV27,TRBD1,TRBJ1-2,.,TGTGCCAGCCGGGTCTGGACAGGGAAAGATTATGGCTACACCTTC,CASRVWTGKDYGYTF
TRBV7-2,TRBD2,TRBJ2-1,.,TGTGCCAGCACCCCTAGCGGGGTCCACTACAATGAGCAGTTCTTC,CASTPSGVHYNEQFF
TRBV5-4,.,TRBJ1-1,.,TGTGCCATGGCGCCGGGAGGAACTGAAGCTTTCTTT,CAMAPGGTEAFF
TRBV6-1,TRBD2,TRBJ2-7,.,TGTGCCAGCAGTGAACTAGCTAGCGGGAGTTTATACGAGCAGTACTTC,CASSELASGSLYEQYF
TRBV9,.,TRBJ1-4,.,TGTGCCAGCAGCGTAGAGTCAGGATACACCGCAACTAATGAAAAACTGTTTTTT,CASSVESGYTATNEKLFF
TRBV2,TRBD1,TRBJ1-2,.,TGTGCCAGCAGTGAAGTTATGGGACAGGGGAACGGCTACACCTTC,CASSEVMGQGNGYTF
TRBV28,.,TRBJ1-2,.,TGTGCCAGCAGTAGCTACAGGGTGGGCTACACCTTC,CASSSYRVGYTF
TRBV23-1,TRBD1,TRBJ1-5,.,TGCGCCAGCCGTCGGGACAGCTTACTACTTAGCAATCAGCCCCAGCATTTT,CASRRDSLLLSNQPQHF
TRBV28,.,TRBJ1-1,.,TGTGCCAGCAGTTTCTCCAGGGTGGGATTCATGAACACTGAAGCTTTCTTT,CASSFSRVGFMNTEAFF
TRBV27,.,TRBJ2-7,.,TGTGCCAGCAGTTCGTACGAGCAGTACTTC,CASSSYEQYF
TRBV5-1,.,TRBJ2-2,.,TGCGCCAGCAGCTCGGAAGGAGGGCAGAACACCGGGGAGCTGTTTTTT,CASSSEGGQNTGELFF
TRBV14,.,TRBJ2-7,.,TGTGCCAGCAGCCAAGCAAGGGGGGGGTCCTACGAGCAGTACTTC,CASSQARGGSYEQYF
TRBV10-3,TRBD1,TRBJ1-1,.,TGTGCCATCAGTCCCGGACAGGGAATGAACACTGAAGCTTTCTTT,CAISPGQGMNTEAFF
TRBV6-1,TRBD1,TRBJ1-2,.,TGTGCCAGCAGCGGACAGGGGGCGAGGGGCTACACCTTC,CASSGQGARGYTF
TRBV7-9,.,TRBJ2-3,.,TGTGCCAGCAGCTTCCCCCAGACGGGGAGCACAGATACGCAGTATTTT,CASSFPQTGSTDTQYF
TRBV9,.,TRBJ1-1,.,TGTGCCAGCAGAGAGCACGAAAAGAACACTGAAGCTTTCTTT,CASREHEKNTEAFF
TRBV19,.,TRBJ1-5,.,TGTGCCAGTGGACGGCAGGGGAATCAGCCCCAGCATTTT,CASGRQGNQPQHF
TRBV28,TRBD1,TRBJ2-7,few,TGTGCCAGCAGTTTGACAGGGGATAACGAGCAGTACTTC,CASSLTGDNEQYF
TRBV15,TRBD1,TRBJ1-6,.,TGTGCCACCAGCAGACCCGGGTATCGACAGGGGGCTTATTGGTCCTATAATTCACCCCTCCACTTT,CATSRPGYRQGAYWSYNSPLHF
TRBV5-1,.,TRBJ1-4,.,TGCGCCAGCAGCTTTCAGGGTACTAATGAAAAACTGTTTTTT,CASSFQGTNEKLFF
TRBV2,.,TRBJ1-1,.,TGTGCCAGCATGGGGGGGGCTCGATGGACTGAAGCTTTCTTT,CASMGGARWTEAFF
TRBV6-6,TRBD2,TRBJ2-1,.,TGTGCCAGCAGAAGTAGCGGGAGTTGGGGCGATGAGCAGTTCTTC,CASRSSGSWGDEQFF
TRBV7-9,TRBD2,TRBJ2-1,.,TGTGCCAGCACCATATCTAGCGGGGGCTACAATGAGCAGTTCTTC,CASTISSGGYNEQFF
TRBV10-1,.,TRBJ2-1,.,TGCGCCAGCAGTGAGAATCAGGGGTCCGGTGAGCAGTTCTTC,CASSENQGSGEQFF
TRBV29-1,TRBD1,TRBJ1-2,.,TGCAGCGTTGGAGGGGGACAGGGTAACTATGGCTACACCTTC,CSVGGGQGNYGYTF